The rows below give T cell receptor beta chains drawn from one sample of a study of cytomegalovirus exposure and HLA in healthy donors. Profiled with immunoSEQ multiplex PCR; TCRdb holds only in-frame clones, not every one. This table has roughly 130,000 clones, roughly 80% appearing once. Source material: PBMCs. The receptors derive from a male donor in good health and CMV-seronegative. Both conserved end residues are part of each CDR3. D genes are given only for firm matches. Size is omitted from some rows. Given values are once, few, many or a class for expanded clones.

clone_size: -
v_call: TRBV5-4
d_call: TRBD1
j_call: TRBJ1-4
cdr3_aa: CASSVQGGSNEKLFF
cdr3_nt: TGTGCCAGCAGCGTGCAAGGGGGCTCTAATGAAAAACTGTTTTTT

clone_size: -
v_call: TRBV21-1
d_call: -
j_call: TRBJ2-7
cdr3_aa: CASSKRTYYEQYF
cdr3_nt: TGTGCCAGCAGCAAAAGGACTTACTACGAGCAGTACTTC

clone_size: -
v_call: TRBV5-4
d_call: TRBD2
j_call: TRBJ2-7
cdr3_aa: CASSLGTSGTIYEQYF
cdr3_nt: TGTGCCAGCAGCTTGGGGACTAGCGGGACGATATACGAGCAGTACTTC

clone_size: once
v_call: TRBV6-6
d_call: TRBD1
j_call: TRBJ1-5
cdr3_aa: CASSYVGQGSNQPQHF
cdr3_nt: TGTGCCAGCAGTTACGTAGGACAGGGGAGCAATCAGCCCCAGCATTTT

clone_size: -
v_call: TRBV11-2
d_call: TRBD1
j_call: TRBJ2-7
cdr3_aa: CASSARPRGSYEQYF
cdr3_nt: TGTGCCAGCAGCGCGCGCCCCAGGGGGTCGTACGAGCAGTACTTC

clone_size: -
v_call: TRBV4-3
d_call: TRBD1
j_call: TRBJ1-1
cdr3_aa: CASSHHIRGTSDTEAFF
cdr3_nt: TGCGCCAGCAGCCATCACATCAGGGGGACGAGTGACACTGAAGCTTTCTTT

clone_size: -
v_call: TRBV6-1
d_call: TRBD1
j_call: TRBJ2-5
cdr3_aa: CASSPTGKEETQYF
cdr3_nt: TGTGCCAGCAGTCCGACAGGGAAGGAAGAGACCCAGTACTTC

clone_size: -
v_call: TRBV6-1
d_call: -
j_call: TRBJ1-5
cdr3_aa: CASSGWGPGAQAPQHF
cdr3_nt: TGTGCCAGCAGTGGGTGGGGGCCCGGGGCCCAGGCGCCCCAGCATTTT

clone_size: -
v_call: TRBV6-1
d_call: TRBD1
j_call: TRBJ1-2
cdr3_aa: CASSEPWTGGVSVYGYTF
cdr3_nt: TGTGCCAGCAGTGAACCTTGGACAGGGGGCGTGTCGGTCTATGGCTACACCTTC

clone_size: -
v_call: TRBV9
d_call: TRBD2
j_call: TRBJ2-3
cdr3_aa: CASSVTSGDTQYF
cdr3_nt: TGTGCCAGCAGCGTCACTAGCGGGGATACGCAGTATTTT

clone_size: once
v_call: TRBV29-1
d_call: TRBD1
j_call: TRBJ1-4
cdr3_aa: CSVHFPGQGAFNEKLFF
cdr3_nt: TGCAGCGTTCATTTCCCGGGACAGGGGGCCTTCAATGAAAAACTGTTTTTT

clone_size: -
v_call: TRBV7-9
d_call: -
j_call: TRBJ2-7
cdr3_aa: CSSSATGNLGEQYF
cdr3_nt: TGTTCCAGCAGCGCCACAGGGAACTTGGGGGAGCAGTACTTC

clone_size: -
v_call: TRBV18
d_call: TRBD1
j_call: TRBJ1-1
cdr3_aa: CASSLLSTGGPNANTEAFF
cdr3_nt: TGTGCCAGCTCACTACTTTCAACAGGGGGCCCCAATGCGAACACTGAAGCTTTCTTT

clone_size: once
v_call: TRBV6-6
d_call: -
j_call: TRBJ2-7
cdr3_aa: CASSYESGLVYEQYF
cdr3_nt: TGTGCCAGCAGTTACGAAAGTGGACTCGTCTACGAGCAGTACTTC

clone_size: -
v_call: TRBV5-1
d_call: -
j_call: TRBJ1-2
cdr3_aa: CASSLDEERYGYTF
cdr3_nt: TGCGCCAGCAGCTTGGATGAAGAGCGCTATGGCTACACCTTC

clone_size: once
v_call: TRBV7-2
d_call: -
j_call: TRBJ1-1
cdr3_aa: CASSLMLGGAFF
cdr3_nt: TGTGCCAGCAGCTTAATGTTAGGGGGAGCTTTCTTT

clone_size: -
v_call: TRBV6-5
d_call: -
j_call: TRBJ2-2
cdr3_aa: CASSYSGEVNTGELFF
cdr3_nt: TGTGCCAGCAGTTACTCTGGTGAGGTGAACACCGGGGAGCTGTTTTTT

clone_size: -
v_call: TRBV11-2
d_call: -
j_call: TRBJ1-1
cdr3_aa: CASSWSRDTEAFF
cdr3_nt: TGTGCCAGCAGCTGGTCCAGGGACACTGAAGCTTTCTTT

clone_size: once
v_call: TRBV5-4
d_call: TRBD1
j_call: TRBJ1-2
cdr3_aa: CASSPGQGTYEGYTF
cdr3_nt: TGTGCCAGCAGCCCGGGACAGGGGACCTATGAGGGCTACACCTTC

clone_size: -
v_call: TRBV9
d_call: -
j_call: TRBJ2-3
cdr3_aa: CASSARRGLGTDTQYF
cdr3_nt: TGTGCCAGCAGCGCACGGAGGGGTCTCGGCACAGATACGCAGTATTTT

clone_size: -
v_call: TRBV6-5
d_call: -
j_call: TRBJ2-3
cdr3_aa: CASSYRTDTQYF
cdr3_nt: TGTGCCAGCAGTTATCGTACAGATACGCAGTATTTT

clone_size: -
v_call: TRBV27
d_call: TRBD1
j_call: TRBJ2-7
cdr3_aa: CASSLRQGPTYEQYF
cdr3_nt: TGTGCCAGCAGTCTGCGACAGGGACCGACCTACGAGCAGTACTTC

clone_size: -
v_call: TRBV7-8
d_call: -
j_call: TRBJ2-7
cdr3_aa: CASSLDLGPGEQYF
cdr3_nt: TGTGCCAGCAGCTTAGACCTGGGGCCCGGGGAGCAGTACTTC

clone_size: -
v_call: TRBV5-1
d_call: -
j_call: TRBJ2-3
cdr3_aa: CASSLVQGSDTQYF
cdr3_nt: TGCGCCAGCAGCTTAGTGCAGGGATCAGATACGCAGTATTTT

clone_size: -
v_call: TRBV5-1
d_call: -
j_call: TRBJ1-2
cdr3_aa: CASSLAPEINYGYTF
cdr3_nt: TGCGCCAGCAGCTTGGCACCGGAGATTAACTATGGCTACACCTTC

clone_size: -
v_call: TRBV5-1
d_call: TRBD1
j_call: TRBJ2-2
cdr3_aa: CASSPDRGDTGELFF
cdr3_nt: TGCGCCAGCAGCCCGGACAGGGGGGACACCGGGGAGCTGTTTTTT

clone_size: -
v_call: TRBV18
d_call: TRBD1
j_call: TRBJ1-3
cdr3_aa: CASSPSTGVVAGNTIYF
cdr3_nt: TGTGCCAGCTCACCGTCGACAGGGGTTGTAGCTGGAAACACCATATATTTT

clone_size: -
v_call: TRBV4-2
d_call: TRBD2
j_call: TRBJ2-5
cdr3_aa: CASSHRLAGQETQYF
cdr3_nt: TGTGCCAGCAGCCACAGACTAGCGGGGCAAGAGACCCAGTACTTC

clone_size: -
v_call: TRBV5-6
d_call: -
j_call: TRBJ2-5
cdr3_aa: CASSLSGVETQYF
cdr3_nt: TGTGCCAGCAGCTTGTCGGGGGTCGAGACCCAGTACTTC

clone_size: -
v_call: TRBV6-1
d_call: TRBD1
j_call: TRBJ2-2
cdr3_aa: CASREARDRVVTGELFF
cdr3_nt: TGTGCCAGCAGAGAAGCCCGGGACAGGGTTGTCACCGGGGAGCTGTTTTTT

clone_size: -
v_call: TRBV10-1
d_call: -
j_call: TRBJ2-1
cdr3_aa: CASSGGLTDNEQFF
cdr3_nt: TGCGCCAGCAGTGGGGGACTGACAGACAATGAGCAGTTCTTC

clone_size: -
v_call: TRBV28
d_call: TRBD1
j_call: TRBJ1-4
cdr3_aa: CASSLWGTGGVKLFF
cdr3_nt: TGTGCCAGCAGTTTATGGGGGACAGGGGGCGTAAAACTGTTTTTT

clone_size: -
v_call: TRBV18
d_call: TRBD1
j_call: TRBJ1-1
cdr3_aa: CASSPSLQGATEAFF
cdr3_nt: TGTGCCAGCTCACCCTCTCTCCAGGGGGCGACTGAAGCTTTCTTT